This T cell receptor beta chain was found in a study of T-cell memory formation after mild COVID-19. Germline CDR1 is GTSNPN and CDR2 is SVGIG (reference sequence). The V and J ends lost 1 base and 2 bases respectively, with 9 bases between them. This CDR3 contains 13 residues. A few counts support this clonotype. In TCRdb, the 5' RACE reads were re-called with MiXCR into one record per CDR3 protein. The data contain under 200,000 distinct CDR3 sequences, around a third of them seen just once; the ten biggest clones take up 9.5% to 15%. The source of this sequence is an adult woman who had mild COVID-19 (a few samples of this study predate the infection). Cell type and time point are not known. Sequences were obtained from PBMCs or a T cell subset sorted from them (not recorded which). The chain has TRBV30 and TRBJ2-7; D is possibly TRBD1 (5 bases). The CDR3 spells CAWSGGHPYEQYF. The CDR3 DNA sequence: TGTGCCTGGAGTGGAGGACACCCCTACGAGCAGTACTTC. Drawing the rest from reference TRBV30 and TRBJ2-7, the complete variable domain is SQTIHQWPATLVQPVGSPLSLECTVEGTSNPNLYWYRQAAGRGLQLLFYSVGIGQISSEVPQNLSASRPQDRQFILSSKKLLLSDSGFYLCAWSGGHPYEQYFGPGTRLTVT.